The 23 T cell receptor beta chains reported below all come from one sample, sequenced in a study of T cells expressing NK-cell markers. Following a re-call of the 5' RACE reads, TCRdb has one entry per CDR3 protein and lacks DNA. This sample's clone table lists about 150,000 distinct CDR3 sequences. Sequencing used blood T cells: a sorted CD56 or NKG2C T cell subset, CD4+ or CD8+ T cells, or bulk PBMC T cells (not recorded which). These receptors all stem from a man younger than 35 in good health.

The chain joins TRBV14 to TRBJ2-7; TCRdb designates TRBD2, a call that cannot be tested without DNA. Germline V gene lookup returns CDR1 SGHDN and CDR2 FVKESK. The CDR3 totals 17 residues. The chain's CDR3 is CASSQFLASGDSYEQYF.

The CDR3 loop is CASSPKSRGLGEQYF. This chain joins TRBV7-8 and TRBJ2-7; the D call from TCRdb, TRBD2, cannot be confirmed without DNA. This CDR3 contains 15 residues. Germline V CDR1 and CDR2: SGHVS, FQNEAQ. The entire variable domain, with the rest obtained from reference TRBV7-8 and TRBJ2-7, is as follows: GAGVSQSPRYKVAKRGQDVALRCDPISGHVSLFWYQQALGQGPEFLTYFQNEAQLDKSGLPSDRFFAERPEGSVSTLKIQRTQQEDSAVYLCASSPKSRGLGEQYFGPGTRLTVT.

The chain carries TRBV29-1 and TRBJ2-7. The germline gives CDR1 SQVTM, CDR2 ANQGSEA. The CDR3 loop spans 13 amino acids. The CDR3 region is CSVGVLGSYEQYF.

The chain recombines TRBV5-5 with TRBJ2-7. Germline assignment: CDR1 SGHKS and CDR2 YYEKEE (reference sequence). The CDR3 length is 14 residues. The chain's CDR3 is CASSFRTTSYEQYF.

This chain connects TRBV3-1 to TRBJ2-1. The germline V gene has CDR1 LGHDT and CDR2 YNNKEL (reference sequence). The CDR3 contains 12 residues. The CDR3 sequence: CASSDIYNEQFF.

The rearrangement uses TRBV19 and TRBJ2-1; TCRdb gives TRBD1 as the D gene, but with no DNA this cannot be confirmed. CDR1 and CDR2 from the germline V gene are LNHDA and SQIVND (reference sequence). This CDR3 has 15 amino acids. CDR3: CASSIEPQGANEQFF.

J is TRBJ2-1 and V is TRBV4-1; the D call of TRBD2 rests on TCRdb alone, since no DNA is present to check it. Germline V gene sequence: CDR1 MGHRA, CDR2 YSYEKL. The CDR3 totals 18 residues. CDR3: CASSQDSAWGGTNNEQFF.

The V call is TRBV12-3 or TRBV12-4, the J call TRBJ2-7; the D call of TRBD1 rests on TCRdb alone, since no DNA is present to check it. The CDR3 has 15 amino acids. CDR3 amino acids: CASSLVGQPPYEQYF.

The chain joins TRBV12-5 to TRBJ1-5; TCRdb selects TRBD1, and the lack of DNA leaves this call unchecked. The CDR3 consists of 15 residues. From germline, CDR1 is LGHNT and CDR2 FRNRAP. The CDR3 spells CASGLDRDSNQPQHF. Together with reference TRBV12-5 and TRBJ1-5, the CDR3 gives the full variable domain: DARVTQTPRHKVTEMGQEVTMRCQPILGHNTVFWYRQTMMQGLELLAYFRNRAPLDDSGMPKDRFSAEMPDATLATLKIQPSEPRDSAVYFCASGLDRDSNQPQHFGDGTRLSIL.

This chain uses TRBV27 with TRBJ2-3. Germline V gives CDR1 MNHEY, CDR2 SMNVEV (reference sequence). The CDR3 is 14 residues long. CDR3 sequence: CASTISDASDTQYF.

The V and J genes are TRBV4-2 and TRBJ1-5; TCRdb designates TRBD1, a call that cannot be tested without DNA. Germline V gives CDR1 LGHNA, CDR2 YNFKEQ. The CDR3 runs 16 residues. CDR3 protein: CASSQDQQGSNQPQHF.

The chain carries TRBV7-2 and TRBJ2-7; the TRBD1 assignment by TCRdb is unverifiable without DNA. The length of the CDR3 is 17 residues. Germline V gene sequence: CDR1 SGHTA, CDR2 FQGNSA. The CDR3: CASSLGTSIQGAYEQYF.

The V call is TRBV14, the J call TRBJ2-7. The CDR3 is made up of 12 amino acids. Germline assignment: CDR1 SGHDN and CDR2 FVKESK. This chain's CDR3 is CASAGVSYEQYF.

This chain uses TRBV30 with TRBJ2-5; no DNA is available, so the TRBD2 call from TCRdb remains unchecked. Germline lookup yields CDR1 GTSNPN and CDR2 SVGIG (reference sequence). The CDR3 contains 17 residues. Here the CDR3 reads CAWRVAGVRWGQETQYF.

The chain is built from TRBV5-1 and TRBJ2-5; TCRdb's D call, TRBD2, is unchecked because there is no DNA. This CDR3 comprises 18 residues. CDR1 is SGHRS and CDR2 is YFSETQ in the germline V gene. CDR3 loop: CASSLVVAGDTLGETQYF.

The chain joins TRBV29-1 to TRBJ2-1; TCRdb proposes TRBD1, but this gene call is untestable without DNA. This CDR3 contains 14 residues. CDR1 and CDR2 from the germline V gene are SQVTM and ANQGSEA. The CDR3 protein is CSVAGPHSDNEQFF.

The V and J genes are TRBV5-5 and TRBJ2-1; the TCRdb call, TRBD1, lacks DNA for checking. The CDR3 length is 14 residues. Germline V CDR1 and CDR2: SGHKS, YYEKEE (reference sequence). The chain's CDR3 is CASSLLDSYNEQFF.

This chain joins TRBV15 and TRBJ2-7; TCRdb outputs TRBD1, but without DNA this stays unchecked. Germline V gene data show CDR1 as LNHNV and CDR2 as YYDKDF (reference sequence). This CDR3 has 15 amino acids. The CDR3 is CATSQDRGLGYEQYF.

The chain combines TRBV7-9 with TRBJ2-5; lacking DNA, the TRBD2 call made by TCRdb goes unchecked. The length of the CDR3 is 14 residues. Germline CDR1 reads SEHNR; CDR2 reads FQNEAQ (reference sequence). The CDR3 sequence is CASSLLAGRETQYF.

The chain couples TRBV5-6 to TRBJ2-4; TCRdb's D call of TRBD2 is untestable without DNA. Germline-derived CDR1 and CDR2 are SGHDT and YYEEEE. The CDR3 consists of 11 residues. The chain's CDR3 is CASSLGASAYF.

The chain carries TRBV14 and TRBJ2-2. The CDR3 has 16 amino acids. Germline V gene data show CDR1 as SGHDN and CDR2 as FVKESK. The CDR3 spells CASSQVSSGNTGELFF.

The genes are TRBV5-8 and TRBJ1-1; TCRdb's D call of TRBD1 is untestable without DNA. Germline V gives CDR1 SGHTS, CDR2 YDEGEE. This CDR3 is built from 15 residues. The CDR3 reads CASSLLPGQNTEAFF.

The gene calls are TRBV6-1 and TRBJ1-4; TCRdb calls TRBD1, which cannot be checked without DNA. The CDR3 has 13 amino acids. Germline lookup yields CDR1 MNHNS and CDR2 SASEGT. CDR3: CASSSGQAEKLFF.